The TCR beta chain under discussion was sequenced for a study of radiotherapy plus CTLA-4 blockade in lung cancer. General study results and limits: Best predicting response, reportedly, were early blood T cell clone dynamics, with interferon-beta. An expansion of tumor-derived TCR clones occurred in blood after radiotherapy plus ipilimumab.

TCRdb's table, derived via immunoSEQ multiplex PCR, lists solely in-frame clones and lacks some. The repertoire holds tens of thousands of clones, with approximately 86% as singletons. In regard to this clone: What it binds is not known.

CDR1 LGHNA and CDR2 YSLEER come from the germline V gene. The CDR3 is made up of 16 amino acids. Trimming took 3 bases from V and 7 from J, leaving 18 bases between them. This sequence was found in a human donor with non-small cell lung cancer who had a partial response to radiotherapy plus ipilimumab. The V gene is TRBV4-3, the J gene TRBJ1-4; the D is unclear. Sequenced material: peripheral blood, taken from a patient treated with radiotherapy plus ipilimumab. CDR3 sequence: CASSQAFGRGREKLFF. In DNA, the CDR3 is TGCGCCAGCAGCCAGGCCTTCGGGAGAGGGCGTGAAAAACTGTTTTTT.